These T cell receptor beta chains were read from a single sample in a study of T-cell memory formation after mild COVID-19. A single record per CDR3 protein comes from TCRdb applying MiXCR to the 5' RACE reads. Counted here are 350,000 to 400,000 distinct CDR3 sequences, around 20% occurring once; the ten biggest clones make up approximately 13%. Sequenced sample: PBMCs or a T cell subset sorted from them (not recorded which). All receptors derive from an adult woman who had mild COVID-19 (a few samples of this study predate the infection). Cell type and time point are not known. Both conserved end residues are part of each CDR3. D genes are given only for firm matches. Size values are once, few and many counts, or a class for expanded clones, and some rows have none.

d_call	v_call	clone_size	j_call	cdr3_nt	cdr3_aa
.	TRBV3-1	.	TRBJ2-1	TGTGCCAGCAGCCCAGCTAGAGGGATCTCCTACAATGAGCAGTTCTTC	CASSPARGISYNEQFF
.	TRBV11-3	.	TRBJ2-1	TGTGCCAGCGGCATGGGGACAAAGAATGAGCAGTTCTTC	CASGMGTKNEQFF
.	TRBV12-3/TRBV12-4	.	TRBJ1-1	TGTGCCAGCACGGCAGGGTGGACTGAAGCTTTCTTT	CASTAGWTEAFF
.	TRBV7-3	.	TRBJ1-1	TGTGCCAGCAGCTTAACCACTCTCACGGGGAACACTGAAGCTTTCTTT	CASSLTTLTGNTEAFF
TRBD1	TRBV5-1	.	TRBJ1-1	TGCGCCAGCAGCACCGCCGGGACAGGGAGTTTCACTGAAGCTTTCTTT	CASSTAGTGSFTEAFF
TRBD2	TRBV9	.	TRBJ2-7	TGTGCCAGCAGCTCCATAACTAGCGGGAGGCGCCACGAGCAGTACTTC	CASSSITSGRRHEQYF
.	TRBV11-2	few	TRBJ1-2	TGTGCCAGCAGCCCCGCGGGTTTTGACTATGGCTACACCTTC	CASSPAGFDYGYTF
.	TRBV7-6	.	TRBJ2-7	TGTGCCAGCAGTCGACAGGCTAAGGATCCCTACGAGCAGTACTTC	CASSRQAKDPYEQYF
.	TRBV15	few	TRBJ2-7	TGTGCCACCAGCAGAGATATCCCCTACGAGCAGTACTTC	CATSRDIPYEQYF
.	TRBV29-1	.	TRBJ2-5	TGCAGCGTCAACAGGGACGGTGGGACCCAGTACTTC	CSVNRDGGTQYF
.	TRBV25-1	.	TRBJ1-2	TGTGCCAGCAGTGCCCAAGGGCGGATTTATGGCTACACCTTC	CASSAQGRIYGYTF
TRBD2	TRBV27	few	TRBJ2-3	TGTGCCAGCAGTAGCGGGAGATTTACAGATACGCAGTATTTT	CASSSGRFTDTQYF
TRBD1	TRBV2	.	TRBJ2-7	TGTGCCAGCAGTGGACAGGGGGAAAACGAGCAGTACTTC	CASSGQGENEQYF
TRBD1	TRBV5-1	.	TRBJ1-5	TGCGCCAGCAGCCTAAGAAGGGACAGTAGGGGCAATCAGCCCCAGCATTTT	CASSLRRDSRGNQPQHF
TRBD1	TRBV11-2	.	TRBJ1-2	TGTGCCAGCAGCTATACCCCGGGACAGGGCTTCTATGGCTACACCTTC	CASSYTPGQGFYGYTF
.	TRBV7-2	.	TRBJ2-1	TGTGCCAGCAGCTTAGTCGGGGACCACCTTAGCTCCTACAATGAGCAGTTCTTC	CASSLVGDHLSSYNEQFF
.	TRBV27	.	TRBJ1-2	TGTGCCAGCAGTTCTCTCAGGGTGGGTAGCTATGGCTACACCTTC	CASSSLRVGSYGYTF
TRBD1	TRBV4-3	many	TRBJ2-2	TGCGCCAGCAGCCAACCCCAGGGACAGGGGGTTCGGACCGGGGAGCTGTTTTTT	CASSQPQGQGVRTGELFF
.	TRBV4-1	few	TRBJ2-3	TGCGCCAGCAGCCAAGATCCGAGGGGTGATACGCAGTATTTT	CASSQDPRGDTQYF
.	TRBV15	.	TRBJ2-2	TGTGCCACCAGCCCCGGGGCGCCCGGGGAGCTGTTTTTT	CATSPGAPGELFF
TRBD2	TRBV6-2/TRBV6-3	.	TRBJ2-5	TGTGCCAGCAGACTAGCGGGAGGAAGAGGAGAGACCCAGTACTTC	CASRLAGGRGETQYF
TRBD2	TRBV4-1	few	TRBJ2-1	TGCGCCAGCAGCCAACCCGGGACTAGCAGAGACAATGAGCAGTTCTTC	CASSQPGTSRDNEQFF
TRBD1	TRBV7-9	.	TRBJ2-3	TGTGCCAGCAGCCCAAGGACAGGGGATACAGATACGCAGTATTTT	CASSPRTGDTDTQYF
TRBD2	TRBV18	few	TRBJ2-7	TGTGCCAGCTCACCAAGGATTAGCGGGAGGGTATACGAGCAGTACTTC	CASSPRISGRVYEQYF
.	TRBV20-1	.	TRBJ1-5	TGCAGTGCTAGCCCCACACGGAATCAGCCCCAGCATTTT	CSASPTRNQPQHF
.	TRBV7-3	many	TRBJ2-3	TGTGCCAGCAGCTTCGGAGGGGGTACAGATACGCAGTATTTT	CASSFGGGTDTQYF
TRBD2	TRBV7-9	few	TRBJ2-2	TGTGCCAGCAGCCTATCCGCCCGGACTAGCGGGAGGAGTGCCGGGGAGCTGTTTTTT	CASSLSARTSGRSAGELFF
.	TRBV18	many	TRBJ1-1	TGTGCCAGCTCCGGGCCGGGACAACTCGGAACGTCCGGTTTGGTCGCTTTCTTT	CASSGPGQLGTSGLVAFF
.	TRBV6-5	.	TRBJ1-3	TGTGCCAGCAGTTACGATGCTTCCTCTGGAAACACCATATATTTT	CASSYDASSGNTIYF
.	TRBV7-8	few	TRBJ2-1	TGTGCCAGCAGCTTAGGGAGGGGCGAGGGCAATGAGCAGTTCTTC	CASSLGRGEGNEQFF
.	TRBV5-6	.	TRBJ2-3	TGTGCCAGCAAATCTTTAGGGACAGATACGCAGTATTTT	CASKSLGTDTQYF
.	TRBV12-3/TRBV12-4	.	TRBJ1-1	TGTGCCAGCGACGGACGAATTGGGGGATCTGAAGCTTTCTTT	CASDGRIGGSEAFF
.	TRBV18	few	TRBJ2-6	TGTGCCAGCTCACCACTTACCAGTGGGGCCAACGTCCTGACTTTC	CASSPLTSGANVLTF
.	TRBV10-3	few	TRBJ1-2	TGTGCCATCAGTGAGTCAGGGATGAACTATGGCTACACCTTC	CAISESGMNYGYTF
.	TRBV29-1	few	TRBJ2-3	TGCAGCGTTGAAGGTTCGGACTTGGCAACAGATACGCAGTATTTT	CSVEGSDLATDTQYF
TRBD1	TRBV7-9	.	TRBJ1-1	TGTGCCAGCAGCTTAGGGGACAGGTGGAACACTGAAGCTTTCTTT	CASSLGDRWNTEAFF
.	TRBV5-4	few	TRBJ1-2	TGTGCCAGCAGCTTGAAGGAGGAGAGCTATGGCTACACCTTC	CASSLKEESYGYTF
.	TRBV27	.	TRBJ2-3	TGTGCCAGCAGCGCAGACAGGCTAGGGACAGATACGCAGTATTTT	CASSADRLGTDTQYF
TRBD1	TRBV27	few	TRBJ1-1	TGTGCCAGCAGACGCGGACAGGGGAACACTGAAGCTTTCTTT	CASRRGQGNTEAFF
.	TRBV20-1	.	TRBJ2-7	TGCAGTGCTAGAGATTTGTTGGGCGGAGCGTCCTACGAGCAGTACTTC	CSARDLLGGASYEQYF
TRBD1	TRBV6-5	.	TRBJ1-1	TGTGCCAGCAGTTACTCCCGTTTGACAGGGGAAATTGAAGCTTTCTTT	CASSYSRLTGEIEAFF
TRBD1	TRBV12-3/TRBV12-4	few	TRBJ1-2	TGTGCCAGCAGTCAACCCAGGGGGCACCCCTATGGCTACACCTTC	CASSQPRGHPYGYTF
TRBD1	TRBV5-1	.	TRBJ2-3	TGCGCCAGCAGCTTGGGCGGACAGGGGGACACAGATACGCAGTATTTT	CASSLGGQGDTDTQYF
.	TRBV7-9	few	TRBJ1-1	TGTGCCAGCAGCTTAATGACGGTGGGCACTGAAGCTTTCTTT	CASSLMTVGTEAFF
.	TRBV5-1	few	TRBJ2-1	TGCGCCAGCAGCTTGGACTGGGACGAGCAGTTCTTC	CASSLDWDEQFF
TRBD1	TRBV20-1	.	TRBJ2-7	TGCAGTGCCGTCGACAGGGGTTACTCCTACGAGCAGTACTTC	CSAVDRGYSYEQYF
.	TRBV19	.	TRBJ2-1	TGTGCCAGTAATAGCGCCCACCGGGTACGGGCCCTCAATGAGCAGTTCTTC	CASNSAHRVRALNEQFF
TRBD2	TRBV20-1	few	TRBJ2-3	TGCAGTGCTAGAGAAGCGGGGATTACTAGCACAGATACGCAGTATTTT	CSAREAGITSTDTQYF
.	TRBV7-3	few	TRBJ1-1	TGTGCCAGCAGCGTCCTCGGAGAGGGCACTGAAGCTTTCTTT	CASSVLGEGTEAFF
.	TRBV6-6	.	TRBJ2-1	TGTGCCAGCAGTTCCTCTCTGAGAGATGAGCAGTTCTTC	CASSSSLRDEQFF
.	TRBV5-1	.	TRBJ1-1	TGCGCCAGCACCTTGGATGTGGGCGTGAACACTGAAGCTTTCTTT	CASTLDVGVNTEAFF
TRBD2	TRBV4-3	.	TRBJ2-3	TGCGCCAGCAGCCAAGCAGCGGGAGGGCCCCTCGATACGCAGTATTTT	CASSQAAGGPLDTQYF